Reported below is one TCR beta chain. Authors' analysis steps: Estimation of nucleated cell counts relied on the amplification of reference gene primers. Produced via immunoSEQ multiplex PCR; TCRdb's table is partial and in-frame only. V, J and clone size derive from that table, while D and trimming were established from the DNA sequence. Of about 80,000 clones in the sample, about 80% were seen once. Germline V gene sequence: CDR1 SGHTA, CDR2 FQGTGA. Trimming shortened V by 4 bases and J by 3 bases, and 18 bases separated the two germline ends. CDR3 length: 16 residues. This record belongs to a study of blood T cell repertoires in COVID-19. Study overall: The study drew acute and convalescent COVID-19 samples from the United States, Italy and Spain. In each case, the material was cDNA or gDNA derived from T cells, B-cell-depleted T cells, or PBMCs.

The source material was peripheral blood. The chain combines TRBV7-3 with TRBJ1-2; weak D call: TRBD1 (6 bases). The receptor comes from an elderly man with acute or convalescent COVID-19. The CDR3 spells CASSSPGHTKYYGYTF. CDR3 DNA sequence: TGTGCCAGCAGCTCGCCGGGACACACAAAATACTATGGCTACACCTTC.